This T cell receptor beta chain was identified in a study of shared clonotypes between healthy human individuals. Per the germline V gene, CDR1 is SGDLS and CDR2 is YYNGEE. This CDR3 is built from 14 residues. Trimming shortened V by 3 bases and J by 3 bases, and 13 bases separated the two germline ends. The naive CD8 population came from CD45RO-negative cells selected for CCR7, without terminally differentiated effector memory CD45RA+ cells. Clones were read by immunoSEQ multiplex PCR, and TCRdb kept only the in-frame ones, dropping some. The sample lists almost 700,000 clones; about 90% were seen once. Whole-study results and caveats: Among the subsets, naive ones generally showed larger estimated richness than memory ones.

Worth noting for this clone: What it binds is not known.

Sequencing input: naive CD8+ T cells sorted from blood. The chain uses TRBV9 and TRBJ2-7; no definite D call. This sequence was found in a man between 25 and 39 years old in good health. CDR3: CASSATHMSYEQYF. The CDR3 region has the DNA TGTGCCAGCAGCGCCACCCATATGAGCTACGAGCAGTACTTC.